Below are 30 T cell receptor beta chains sequenced from a single sample in a study of CD8 T cells in ankylosing spondylitis. TCRdb redid the calling of the 5' RACE reads with MiXCR, one entry per CDR3 protein. This table holds about 250,000 distinct CDR3 sequences, over 9.5% found once. Sequenced input: blood, either unsorted or a sorted T cell fraction (not recorded which). The receptors shown here come from a male donor with ankylosing spondylitis or in good health (not recorded which).

This clonotype has a handful of counts. A much larger clone differs by one base, so this may be a read error. The J gene is TRBJ2-6, the V gene TRBV12-3 or TRBV12-4; D remains ambiguous. The CDR3 is made up of 15 amino acids. Trimming stripped 1 base from V and 2 bases from J, with 6 bases between. In nucleotides, the CDR3 is TGTGCCAGCAGTTTAGGAGAGACTGGGGCCAACGTCCTGACTTTC. Protein product: CASSLGETGANVLTF.

Many counts were recorded for this clonotype. V and J are TRBV30 and TRBJ1-1; D is possibly TRBD1 (6 bases). The germline gives CDR1 GTSNPN, CDR2 SVGIG (reference sequence). This CDR3 region has 13 residues. V lost 4 bases to trimming and J lost 1 base, with 10 bases between them. The CDR3 region is CAWTPGQNTEAFF. In DNA form, the CDR3 reads TGTGCCTGGACTCCGGGACAGAACACTGAAGCTTTCTTT.

This clonotype was seen repeatedly, ten times or more. V usage is TRBV9 and J usage is TRBJ1-6, with D perhaps TRBD1 (6 bases). Trimming cost V 3 bases and J 7 bases, with 14 bases left between them. The CDR3 is made up of 15 amino acids. Looked up from germline, CDR1 is SGDLS and CDR2 is YYNGEE. The CDR3 sequence is CASSARTGRNSPLHF. In nucleotides, the CDR3 is TGTGCCAGCAGCGCCAGAACAGGGCGAAATTCACCCCTCCACTTT.

This chain links TRBV5-1 with TRBJ1-1, with D perhaps TRBD1 (6 bases). Between the trimmed V and J ends, which lost 5 bases and 2 bases, there was a span of 10 bases. The CDR3 has 13 residues. Per the germline V gene, CDR1 is SGHRS and CDR2 is YFSETQ. This CDR3 reads CASRMGQNTEAFF. DNA of the CDR3: TGCGCCAGCAGGATGGGACAAAACACTGAAGCTTTCTTT.

This clonotype showed up just a few times. The chain employs TRBV7-9 and TRBJ2-3; 12 bases are a match to TRBD2. The CDR3 contains 17 residues. Unmatched junction bases numbered 10, after V lost 5 bases and J lost 4 bases. CDR1 and CDR2 from the germline V gene are SEHNR and FQNEAQ (reference sequence). The CDR3 DNA sequence: TGTGCCAGCAGCGTACGAAAAAGGACTAGCGGGGCAGATACGCAGTATTTT. Its protein is CASSVRKRTSGADTQYF.

In its sample, this clonotype was seen a few times. The chain recombines TRBV21-1 with TRBJ1-1. TRBV21-1 is shown as a pseudogene. The CDR3 is 15 residues long. CDR3: CASSKSKQRNTEAFF. The DNA for the CDR3 is TGTGCCAGCAGCAAATCTAAGCAGAGGAACACTGAAGCTTTCTTT.

The table lists this clonotype with a few counts. The J gene is TRBJ1-1, the V gene TRBV7-9; 8 bases are shared with TRBD1. This CDR3 spans 14 amino acids. Trimming cost V 5 bases and J 1 base; bases outside gene matches: 3. Germline CDR1 reads SEHNR; CDR2 reads FQNEAQ (reference sequence). CDR3 amino acids: CASSPDRANTEAFF. The CDR3, as DNA: TGTGCCAGCAGCCCGGACAGGGCGAACACTGAAGCTTTCTTT.

This clonotype has ten or more counts. V is TRBV4-1 and J is TRBJ1-5; D is possibly TRBD1 (5 bases). The CDR3 length is 18 residues. Germline lookup yields CDR1 MGHRA and CDR2 YSYEKL. V was cut by 2 bases and J by 5 bases, with 22 bases left in between. The CDR3 coding sequence is TGCGCCAGCAGCCAATTAGATCTGGGGTTCGGGGCATATCAGCCCCAGCATTTT. Residues: CASSQLDLGFGAYQPQHF.

In its sample, this clonotype was seen many times. CDR3 in amino acids: CASSLGRPAYGYTF. The CDR3 DNA reads TGTGCCAGCAGCTTAGGTCGACCAGCCTATGGCTACACCTTC. The gene calls are TRBV7-9 and TRBJ1-2; no firm D call. This CDR3 has 14 amino acids. Germline V gene lookup returns CDR1 SEHNR and CDR2 FQNEAQ (reference sequence). Trimming stripped 1 base from V and 4 bases from J, with 10 bases between.

The table lists this clonotype with many counts. The J gene is TRBJ2-5, the V gene TRBV4-2; D gene unclear. CDR3 length: 13 residues. The V and J ends lost 1 base and 5 bases respectively, with 8 bases between them. Germline CDR1 is LGHNA and CDR2 is YNFKEQ. CDR3 DNA sequence: TGTGCCAGCAGCCAAGCGGACCGGGAGACCCAGTACTTC. Translating it yields CASSQADRETQYF.

This clonotype was counted only a few times. The chain carries TRBV18 and TRBJ1-1, with 7 positions matching TRBD1. J gave up 0 bases and V 4 bases, and 5 bases lay outside the gene matches. There are 15 residues in the CDR3. Germline V gene sequence: CDR1 KGHSH, CDR2 LQKENI. CDR3: CASSRGQDLNTEAFF. The CDR3, as DNA: TGTGCCAGCTCACGTGGACAGGACCTGAACACTGAAGCTTTCTTT.

This clonotype was seen ten or more times. The CDR3 coding sequence is TGTGCCAGCAGCCCCGGGACAGGGGATACTGAAGCTTTCTTT. The encoded protein is CASSPGTGDTEAFF. V and J are TRBV9 and TRBJ1-1, with 10 bases matching TRBD1. Germline assignment: CDR1 SGDLS and CDR2 YYNGEE. CDR3 length: 14 amino acids. Trimming cost V 4 bases and J 5 bases; bases outside gene matches: 5.

In this sample, this clonotype turned up once. The rearrangement uses TRBV7-2 and TRBJ1-3; maybe TRBD1 (6 bases). CDR3 length equals 17 residues. Germline CDR1 reads SGHTA; CDR2 reads FQGNSA. V lost 4 bases, J lost 2 bases, and 18 bases lay in between. In DNA, the CDR3 is TGTGCCAGCAGCTCATTATCGCGGGGGGCGACTGGAAACACCATATATTTT. It codes for CASSSLSRGATGNTIYF.

This clonotype has a count of ten or more. The chain employs TRBV27 and TRBJ1-2; D gene ambiguous. The CDR3 covers 16 residues. Trimming pared 5 bases from V and 0 bases from J, leaving 16 bases between. CDR1 MNHEY and CDR2 SMNVEV come from the germline V gene (reference sequence). CDR3 sequence: CASSPESRLSNYGYTF. The CDR3 nucleotides read TGTGCCAGCAGTCCGGAATCAAGGCTATCTAACTATGGCTACACCTTC.

This clonotype has ten or more counts. V is TRBV11-2 and J is TRBJ2-1, with D perhaps TRBD2 (6 bases). This CDR3 is built from 17 residues. V shed 4 bases and J shed 4 bases, with 20 bases lying between them. The germline V gene has CDR1 SGHAT and CDR2 FQNNGV. In DNA, the CDR3 is TGTGCCAGCAGCTCTATGGGGACCTTAGCGGCTTACAATGAGCAGTTCTTC. Its translation: CASSSMGTLAAYNEQFF.

This clonotype was seen repeatedly, ten times or more. The chain has TRBV6-1 and TRBJ1-5; the D is unclear. The CDR3 runs to 15 residues. With 2 bases removed from V and 7 bases from J, the gap between germline ends came to 15 bases. Germline V gene lookup returns CDR1 MNHNS and CDR2 SASEGT. The CDR3 DNA reads as TGTGCCAGCAGTGAAAGTCCCCGGACCGCACAGCCCCAGCATTTT. Translating gives CASSESPRTAQPQHF.

The chain links TRBV5-1 to TRBJ2-5; maybe TRBD1 (5 bases). CDR1 SGHRS and CDR2 YFSETQ come from the germline V gene. The CDR3 length is 14 residues. With 1 base removed from V and 5 bases from J, the gap between germline ends came to 12 bases. The CDR3, as DNA: TGCGCCAGCAGCTTGCAGGGTTCATCGGAGACCCAGTACTTC. It is translated as CASSLQGSSETQYF.

This clonotype was observed many times. This chain uses TRBV5-1 with TRBJ2-7; 12 bases are shared with TRBD2. Trimming removed 2 bases from V and 2 bases from J; junction bases left unmatched: 2. The CDR3 is made up of 15 amino acids. Germline assignment: CDR1 SGHRS and CDR2 YFSETQ. The CDR3 is CASSFWTSGAYEQYF. Here the CDR3 DNA reads TGCGCCAGCAGCTTCTGGACTAGCGGGGCCTACGAGCAGTACTTC. Supplemented by reference TRBV5-1 and TRBJ2-7, the full variable domain reads KAGVTQTPRYLIKTRGQQVTLSCSPISGHRSVSWYQQTPGQGLQFLFEYFSETQRNKGNFPGRFSGRQFSNSRSEMNVSTLELGDSALYLCASSFWTSGAYEQYFGPGTRLTVT.

This clonotype was observed many times. The chain links TRBV6-1 to TRBJ2-7, with D maybe TRBD2 (5 bases). Germline V gives CDR1 MNHNS, CDR2 SASEGT. V was pared by 6 bases and J by 5 bases, with 23 bases between. The CDR3 spans 16 residues. As DNA, the CDR3 is TGTGCCAGCAGCCCCCATACTAGTTCGGTTTTCCACGAGCAGTACTTC. Its translation is CASSPHTSSVFHEQYF.

Many counts were recorded for this clonotype. The genes are TRBV4-2 and TRBJ1-2; D uncertain. CDR3 length equals 12 residues. Deletions cut 0 bases from V and 10 bases from J, with 9 bases between. The V gene's germline CDR1 is LGHNA and CDR2 YNFKEQ. CDR3 residues: CASSQELGNYTF. The CDR3 DNA reads TGTGCCAGCAGCCAAGAACTCGGGAACTACACCTTC.

Ten or more counts support this clonotype. The CDR3 is CASSPGGGPTGELFF. The CDR3 DNA reads TGCGCCAGCAGCCCCGGGGGGGGCCCCACCGGGGAGCTGTTTTTT. The chain carries TRBV5-1 and TRBJ2-2, with 8 bases fitting TRBD2. Germline CDR1 reads SGHRS; CDR2 reads YFSETQ. The J segment lost 4 bases and the V segment lost 4 bases, leaving 6 bases of the junction unmatched. The CDR3 has 15 amino acids.

There are many counts of this clonotype. Germline is not matched at one junction end, which may reflect a read error. The chain links TRBV5-1 to TRBJ2-5; D perhaps matches TRBD2 (6 bases). CDR1 is SGHRS and CDR2 is YFSETQ in the germline V gene. This CDR3 has 14 residues. This CDR3 is CASSKGAGETPGFF. The CDR3 nucleotides read TGCGCCAGCAGCAAGGGAGCGGGCGAGACTCCCGGTTTCTTC. Combining the CDR3 with reference TRBV5-1 and TRBJ2-5 gives the whole variable domain KAGVTQTPRYLIKTRGQQVTLSCSPISGHRSVSWYQQTPGQGLQFLFEYFSETQRNKGNFPGRFSGRQFSNSRSEMNVSTLELGDSALYLCASSKGAGETPGFFGPGTRLLVL.

CDR3 amino acids: CSVGNSGNEQFF. The CDR3, as DNA: TGCAGCGTGGGGAATTCGGGGAATGAGCAGTTCTTC. The rearrangement joins TRBV29-1 to TRBJ2-1, with D tentatively TRBD2 (5 bases). Germline V gives CDR1 SQVTM, CDR2 ANQGSEA. The V end was cut by 6 bases, the J end by 7 bases, with 13 bases between. The CDR3 covers 12 residues.

This clonotype appeared many times. This sequence joins TRBV7-2 and TRBJ1-6; D gene unclear. The germline CDR1 and CDR2 sequences are SGHTA and FQGNSA. V lost 0 bases and J lost 11, with 11 bases in between. The CDR3 has 14 residues. DNA for the CDR3: TGTGCCAGCAGCTTAGCTTTCGAGTTCGCACCCCTCCACTTT. It translates to CASSLAFEFAPLHF.

This clonotype was counted at least ten times. The V call is TRBV6-5, the J call TRBJ2-1, with D perhaps TRBD1 or TRBD2 (7 bases each). V was pared by 5 bases and J by 4 bases, with 15 bases between. CDR1 is MNHEY and CDR2 is SVGAGI in the germline V gene. The CDR3 runs to 15 residues. DNA for the CDR3: TGTGCCAGCAGTACTTCAGGGGGGGCATACAATGAGCAGTTCTTC. Protein: CASSTSGGAYNEQFF.

In its sample, this clonotype was seen many times. This sequence joins TRBV6-2 or TRBV6-3 and TRBJ2-1; 10 bases agree with TRBD1. Trimming removed 6 bases from V and 5 bases from J; junction bases left unmatched: 4. In germline, CDR1 is MNHEY, CDR2 SVGEGT. This CDR3 is 14 amino acids long. The DNA for the CDR3 is TGTGCCAGCAGGACCGGGACAGGGGACAATGAGCAGTTCTTC. Translation gives CASRTGTGDNEQFF.

This clonotype was counted many times. This chain connects TRBV6-1 to TRBJ1-1, with D tentatively TRBD1 (6 bases). The CDR3 consists of 15 residues. V dropped 2 bases and J dropped 1 base, with 11 bases sitting between them. Germline V gene sequence: CDR1 MNHNS, CDR2 SASEGT. The CDR3 DNA follows: TGTGCCAGCAGTGAACAAAGGACAGCGAACACTGAAGCTTTCTTT. Its protein product is CASSEQRTANTEAFF.

This clonotype showed up many times. The J gene is TRBJ1-3, the V gene TRBV6-2 or TRBV6-3; D is unresolved. V was trimmed by 5 bases and J by 0 bases, leaving 5 bases between them. CDR3 size: 13 residues. Germline-derived CDR1 and CDR2 are MNHEY and SVGEGT. The chain's CDR3 is CASSRSSGNTIYF. The CDR3 nucleotides are TGTGCCAGCAGTCGGAGCTCTGGAAACACCATATATTTT.

This clonotype was recorded at least ten times. The rearrangement links TRBV12-3 or TRBV12-4 to TRBJ2-5, with 11 bases fitting TRBD2. This CDR3 is 15 amino acids long. Trimming removed 5 bases from V and 6 bases from J; junction bases left unmatched: 8. The CDR3 nucleotides read TGTGCCAGCAGTCCGTTCACTAGCGGGAGCAAGACCCAGTACTTC. Its protein product is CASSPFTSGSKTQYF.

This clonotype was counted at least ten times. The rearrangement joins TRBV27 to TRBJ1-1; D not certain. The CDR3 runs to 14 residues. Germline CDR1 MNHEY, CDR2 SMNVEV (reference sequence). V was trimmed by 6 bases and J by 2 bases, leaving 13 bases between them. The DNA of the CDR3 is TGTGCCAGCAGAATAACGGGCTCTAACACTGAAGCTTTCTTT. Translated, it gives CASRITGSNTEAFF.